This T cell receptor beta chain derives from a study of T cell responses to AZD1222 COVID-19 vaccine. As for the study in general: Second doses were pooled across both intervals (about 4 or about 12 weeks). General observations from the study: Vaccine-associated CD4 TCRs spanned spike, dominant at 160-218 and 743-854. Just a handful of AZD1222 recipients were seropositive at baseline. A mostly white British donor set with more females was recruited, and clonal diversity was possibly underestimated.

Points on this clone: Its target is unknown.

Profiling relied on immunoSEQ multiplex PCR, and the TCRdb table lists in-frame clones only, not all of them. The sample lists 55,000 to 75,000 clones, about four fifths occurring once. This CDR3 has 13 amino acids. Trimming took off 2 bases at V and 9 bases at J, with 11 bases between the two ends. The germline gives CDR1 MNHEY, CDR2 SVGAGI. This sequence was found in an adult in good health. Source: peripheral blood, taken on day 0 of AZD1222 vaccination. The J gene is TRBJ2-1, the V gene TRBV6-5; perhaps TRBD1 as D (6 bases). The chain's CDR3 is CASSYNRASEQFF. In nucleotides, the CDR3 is TGTGCCAGCAGTTACAACAGGGCCTCTGAGCAGTTCTTC.